The 20 T cell receptor beta chains listed next were all sequenced from one sample in a study of T cell clones after liver transplantation. Some clones are missing from TCRdb's copy, which holds only in-frame ones; the method was immunoSEQ multiplex PCR. The table has under 20,000 clones, more than 75% seen once; the top ten hold under 40%. The source was CD8+ T cells from blood, collected 48 months after liver transplant. The receptors were gathered from a human patient who received a liver transplant. The T cells may partly be graft donor cells.

The chain carries TRBV15 and TRBJ2-5; D is possibly TRBD1 (5 bases). The length of the CDR3 is 14 residues. Germline V lookup: CDR1 LNHNV, CDR2 YYDKDF (reference sequence). V lost 4 bases and J 4 bases, leaving 13 bases between the germline ends. The CDR3 DNA reads TGTGCCACCAGCATCGAAGGGGAAACAGAGACCCAGTACTTC. As protein: CATSIEGETETQYF.

The chain has TRBV9 and TRBJ2-5, with TRBD2 matching 9 bases. The junction had 5 bases not matched to a gene; V was cut back by 0 bases and J by 2 bases. CDR3 length: 16 residues. From germline, CDR1 is SGDLS and CDR2 YYNGEE. CDR3 loop: CASSVVAGGPQETQYF. CDR3 bases: TGTGCCAGCAGCGTAGTGGCGGGGGGGCCTCAAGAGACCCAGTACTTC. Full variable domain (rest looked up from reference TRBV9 and TRBJ2-5): DSGVTQTPKHLITATGQRVTLRCSPRSGDLSVYWYQQSLDQGLQFLIQYYNGEERAKGNILERFSAQQFPDLHSELNLSSLELGDSALYFCASSVVAGGPQETQYFGPGTRLLVL.

This clone was counted once. This chain uses TRBV21-1 with TRBJ1-1. TRBV21-1 is reported as a pseudogene. CDR3 length: 16 residues. The CDR3 region has the DNA TGTGCCAGCAGACGGAGTATAGCTACACAACGCACTGAAGCTTTCTTT. As protein: CASRRSIATQRTEAFF.

This sequence joins TRBV6-6 and TRBJ2-1; no definite D call. Trimming cost V 6 bases and J 7 bases, with 13 bases left between them. There are 13 residues in the CDR3. CDR1 is MNHNY and CDR2 is SVGAGI in the germline V gene (reference sequence). The CDR3: CASSALLTNEQFF. In DNA, the CDR3 is TGTGCCAGCAGCGCGCTCCTTACTAATGAGCAGTTCTTC.

V is TRBV15 and J is TRBJ2-2; 11 nucleotides line up with TRBD2. Per germline, CDR1 LNHNV and CDR2 YYDKDF (reference sequence). V was pared by 3 bases and J by 0 bases, with 0 bases of the junction left unmatched. The CDR3 extends over 16 amino acids. This CDR3 is CATSRTSGANTGELFF. Written as DNA, the CDR3 is TGTGCCACCAGCAGGACTAGCGGGGCGAACACCGGGGAGCTGTTTTTT.

The chain combines TRBV27 with TRBJ2-1; D is unclear. CDR3 length equals 14 residues. Between the trimmed V and J ends, which lost 1 base and 3 bases, there was a span of 7 bases. CDR1 and CDR2 from the germline V gene are MNHEY and SMNVEV (reference sequence). The CDR3 DNA reads TGTGCCAGCAGTTTATTTGGCGGCTACAATGAGCAGTTCTTC. Protein: CASSLFGGYNEQFF.

The CDR3 spells CASSQSPGKGAKNIQYF. CDR3 sequence (DNA): TGCGCCAGCAGTCAATCGCCAGGGAAGGGAGCCAAAAACATTCAGTACTTC. The chain combines TRBV23-1 with TRBJ2-4; a weak D match, TRBD1 (5 bases). TRBV23-1 is an ORF, with its function uncertain. The length of the CDR3 is 17 residues. V lost 0 bases to trimming and J lost 0 bases, with 12 bases between them.

V usage is TRBV27 and J usage is TRBJ1-4; perhaps TRBD1 as D (5 bases). V dropped 6 bases and J dropped 0 bases, with 20 bases sitting between them. The CDR3 covers 18 residues. The V gene's germline CDR1 is MNHEY and CDR2 SMNVEV (reference sequence). The CDR3 sequence is CASRSLTDRGSTNEKLFF. The DNA for the CDR3 is TGTGCCAGCAGATCTCTGACAGACCGAGGATCAACTAATGAAAAACTGTTTTTT.

In its sample, this clone ranks as medium-sized (0.01 to 0.1%). V is TRBV5-1 and J is TRBJ2-7; 7 nucleotides align to TRBD2. Trimming at V came to 0 bases and at J to 3 bases, leaving 3 bases not matched to a gene. The CDR3 length is 14 residues. Germline loops: CDR1 SGHRS, CDR2 YFSETQ. DNA for the CDR3: TGCGCCAGCAGCTTGGACGGCGGGGGCTACGAGCAGTACTTC. Translation gives CASSLDGGGYEQYF.

The CDR3 bases are TGTGCCAGCAGCTTAACGTCCGACAGTGAAGCTTTCTTT. Translating it yields CASSLTSDSEAFF. This chain uses TRBV7-7 with TRBJ1-1, with D maybe TRBD1 (5 bases). CDR1 and CDR2 (germline): SSHAT, FNYEAQ (reference sequence). The V end lost 2 bases, the J end lost 7 bases, and 11 bases lay between the germline ends. The CDR3 runs 13 residues.

The chain combines TRBV12-5 with TRBJ2-1; D is uncertain. Trimming shortened V by 3 bases and J by 0 bases, and 15 bases separated the two germline ends. CDR3 size: 17 residues. CDR1 LGHNT and CDR2 FRNRAP come from the germline V gene. The CDR3 region has the DNA TGTGCTAGTGGTTTCCTGGCTGCCGAGAACTCCTACAATGAGCAGTTCTTC. This sequence encodes CASGFLAAENSYNEQFF.

The gene calls are TRBV25-1 and TRBJ1-1; no definite D call. Looked up from germline, CDR1 is MGHDK and CDR2 is SYGVNS. V was clipped by 3 bases and J by 4 bases, with 6 bases between them. The CDR3 length is 12 residues. The CDR3 protein is CASSDIRTEAFF. The DNA of the CDR3 is TGTGCCAGCAGTGACATCCGCACTGAAGCTTTCTTT.

CDR3 coding DNA: TGTGCCAGCAGCCAAGATCTGGGGGGCGGCACCGGGGAGCTGTTTTTT. Translated, it gives CASSQDLGGGTGELFF. The chain is built from TRBV4-2 and TRBJ2-2; D may be TRBD1 or TRBD2 (6 bases each). Germline CDR1 reads LGHNA; CDR2 reads YNFKEQ. The V and J ends lost 0 bases and 4 bases respectively, with 12 bases between them. CDR3 length: 16 amino acids.

This chain links TRBV12-2 with TRBJ1-1. TRBV12-2 is reported as a pseudogene. The CDR3 totals 14 residues. CDR3 in DNA: TGTGCAAGTCGCTTAGGGCGTGAATACACTGAAGCTTTCTTT. As protein: CASRLGREYTEAFF.

V gene TRBV2 combines with J gene TRBJ2-5, with D unclear. The assigned J gene may be wrong: the sequence end matches TRBJ2-7 better. In germline, CDR1 is SNHLY, CDR2 FYNNEI. This CDR3 is built from 13 residues. CDR3 region: CASSERGTYEQYF. CDR3 coding DNA: TGTGCCAGCAGTGAACGTGGCACCTACGAGCAGTACTTC.

The V and J genes are TRBV9 and TRBJ2-2; D uncertain. Trimming stripped 4 bases from V and 13 bases from J, with 17 bases between. Germline V gene sequence: CDR1 SGDLS, CDR2 YYNGEE. CDR3 size: 13 residues. The CDR3 region has the DNA TGTGCCAGCAGCCCAGGAGAGCGACGTGGGCTGTTTTTT. This sequence encodes CASSPGERRGLFF.

Of note for this clone: Likely a read error: the CDR3 ends without its conserved phenylalanine or tryptophan. The limits of the CDR3 on the DNA are not certain, so only TCRdb's listed CDR3 is given. This CDR3 reads CATTAVEG. The chain joins TRBV10-1 to TRBJ2-3; TRBD2, as called in the table, went unchecked against the DNA. The CDR3 is made up of 8 amino acids, end residues included. Germline CDR1 is WNHNN and CDR2 is SYGVQD (reference sequence).

The chain has TRBV4-2 and TRBJ2-7; D is perhaps TRBD1 or TRBD2 (6 bases each). Germline CDR1 is LGHNA and CDR2 is YNFKEQ. The V and J ends lost 3 bases and 7 bases respectively, with 19 bases between them. CDR3 length: 15 residues. The CDR3 reads CASSHSLGGNREQYF. The CDR3 DNA reads as TGTGCCAGCAGCCACTCTTTAGGGGGGAATCGGGAGCAGTACTTC.

CDR3 protein: CASSQSTTGVIDTF. CDR3 coding DNA: TGTGCCAGCAGCCAATCGACGACAGGGGTTATCGACACCTTC. This chain connects TRBV16 to TRBJ1-2; TRBD1 aligns across 8 bases. Trimming at V came to 0 bases and at J to 12 bases, leaving 9 bases not matched to a gene. The CDR3 covers 14 residues. Germline-derived CDR1 and CDR2 are KGHSY and FQNENV.

The chain joins TRBV7-2 to TRBJ2-7; D unclear. V was cut by 1 base and J by 0 bases, with 7 bases left in between. CDR3 length: 14 amino acids. Germline V CDR1 and CDR2: SGHTA, FQGNSA. CDR3 sequence reads: CASSLEDSSYEQYF. DNA of the CDR3: TGTGCCAGCAGCTTAGAGGATAGCTCCTACGAGCAGTACTTC. Looking up the rest from reference TRBV7-2 and TRBJ2-7 gives the full variable domain: GAGVSQSPSNKVTEKGKDVELRCDPISGHTALYWYRQSLGQGLEFLIYFQGNSAPDKSGLPSDRFSAERTGGSVSTLTIQRTQQEDSAVYLCASSLEDSSYEQYFGPGTRLTVT.